This TCR beta chain was retrieved from a study of T cell responses to AZD1222 COVID-19 vaccine. Across the study: Pooled together were second doses at about 4 or about 12 weeks.

Concerning this clone itself: Its antigen is not known.

From germline, CDR1 is LGHDT and CDR2 YNNKEL (reference sequence). This CDR3 has 16 amino acids. V gave up 0 bases and J gave up 4 bases; unmatched junction bases: 8. Some clones are missing from TCRdb's copy, which holds only in-frame ones; the method was immunoSEQ multiplex PCR. The sample lists roughly 81,000 clones, over 75% occurring once. General study findings and limits: Spike as a whole was targeted by vaccine-associated CD4 TCRs, dominant at 160-218 and 743-854. Donors were mostly white British, more females; clonal diversity possibly underestimated. Only six AZD1222 recipients tested seropositive at baseline.

The chain carries TRBV3-1 (or the pseudogene TRBV3-2) and TRBJ2-7, with 8 bases matching TRBD2. The sequence was collected from an adult in good health. The source material was peripheral blood, sampled on day 0 of AZD1222 vaccination. CDR3 amino acids: CASSQDSSGRGYEQYF. The DNA of the CDR3 is TGTGCCAGCAGCCAAGATTCGAGCGGGAGAGGGTACGAGCAGTACTTC.